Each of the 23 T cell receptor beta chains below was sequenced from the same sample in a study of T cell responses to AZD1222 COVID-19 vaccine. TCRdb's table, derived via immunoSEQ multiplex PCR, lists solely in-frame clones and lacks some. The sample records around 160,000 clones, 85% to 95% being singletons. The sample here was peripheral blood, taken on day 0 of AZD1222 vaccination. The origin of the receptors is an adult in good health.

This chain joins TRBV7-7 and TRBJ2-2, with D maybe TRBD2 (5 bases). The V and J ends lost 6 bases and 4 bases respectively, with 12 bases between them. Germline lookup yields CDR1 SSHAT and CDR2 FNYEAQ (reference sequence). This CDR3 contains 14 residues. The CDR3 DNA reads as TGTGCCAGCAGTCAACTAGTTGCCACCGGGGAGCTGTTTTTT. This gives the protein CASSQLVATGELFF.

The DNA for the CDR3 is TGCAGTGCTAGAAAAAACACTGAAGCTTTCTTT. Amino acid sequence: CSARKNTEAFF. This chain joins TRBV20-1 and TRBJ1-1; D is uncertain. With 2 bases removed from V and 2 bases from J, the gap between germline ends came to 3 bases. The CDR3 extends over 11 amino acids. Germline V CDR1 and CDR2: DFQATT, SNEGSKA (reference sequence).

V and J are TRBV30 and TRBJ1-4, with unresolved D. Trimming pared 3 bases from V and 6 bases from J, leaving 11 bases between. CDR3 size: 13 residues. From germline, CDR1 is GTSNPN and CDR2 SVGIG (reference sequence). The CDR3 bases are TGTGCCTGGAGGAGAGGCGATTATGAAAAACTGTTTTTT. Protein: CAWRRGDYEKLFF.

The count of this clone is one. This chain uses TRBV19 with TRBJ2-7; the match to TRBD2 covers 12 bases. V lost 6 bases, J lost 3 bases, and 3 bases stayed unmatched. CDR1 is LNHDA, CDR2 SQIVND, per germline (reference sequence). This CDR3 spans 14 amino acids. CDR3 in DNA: TGTGCCAGTAGACCGGGACTAGCGGGCTACGAGCAGTACTTC. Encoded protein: CASRPGLAGYEQYF.

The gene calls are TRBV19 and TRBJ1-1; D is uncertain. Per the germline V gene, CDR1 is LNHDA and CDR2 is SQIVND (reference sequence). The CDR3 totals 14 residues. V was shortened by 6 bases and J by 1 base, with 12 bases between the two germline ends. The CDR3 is CASSNVAENTEAFF. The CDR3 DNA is TGTGCCAGTAGCAACGTTGCGGAGAACACTGAAGCTTTCTTT.

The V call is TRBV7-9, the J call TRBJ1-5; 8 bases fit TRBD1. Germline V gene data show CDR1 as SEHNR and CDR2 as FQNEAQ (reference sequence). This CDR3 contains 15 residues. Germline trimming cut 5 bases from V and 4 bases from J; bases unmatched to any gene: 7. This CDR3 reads CASSRGTGRNQPQHF. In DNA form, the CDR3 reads TGTGCCAGCAGCCGCGGGACAGGTCGGAATCAGCCCCAGCATTTT.

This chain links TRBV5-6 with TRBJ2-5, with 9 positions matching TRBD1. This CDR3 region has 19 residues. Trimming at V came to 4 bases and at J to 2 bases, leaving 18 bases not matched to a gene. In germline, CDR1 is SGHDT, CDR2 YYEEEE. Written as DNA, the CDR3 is TGTGCCAGCAGCACCCCCGGGACAGGGAGGATTGGGCTACAAGAGACCCAGTACTTC. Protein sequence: CASSTPGTGRIGLQETQYF. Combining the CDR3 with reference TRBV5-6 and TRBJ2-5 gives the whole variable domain DAGVTQSPTHLIKTRGQQVTLRCSPKSGHDTVSWYQQALGQGPQFIFQYYEEEERQRGNFPDRFSGHQFPNYSSELNVNALLLGDSALYLCASSTPGTGRIGLQETQYFGPGTRLLVL.

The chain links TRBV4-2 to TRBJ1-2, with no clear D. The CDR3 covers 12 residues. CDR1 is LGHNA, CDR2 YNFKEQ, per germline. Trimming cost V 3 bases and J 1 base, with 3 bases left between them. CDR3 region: CASSQGNYGYTF. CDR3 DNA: TGTGCCAGCAGCCAGGGTAACTATGGCTACACCTTC.

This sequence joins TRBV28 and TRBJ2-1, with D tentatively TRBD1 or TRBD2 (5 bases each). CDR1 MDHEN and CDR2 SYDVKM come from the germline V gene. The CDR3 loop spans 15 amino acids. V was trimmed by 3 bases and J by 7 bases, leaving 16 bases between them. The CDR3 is CASSFGVTGRNEQFF. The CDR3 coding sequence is TGTGCCAGCAGTTTCGGGGTTACAGGCAGGAATGAGCAGTTCTTC.

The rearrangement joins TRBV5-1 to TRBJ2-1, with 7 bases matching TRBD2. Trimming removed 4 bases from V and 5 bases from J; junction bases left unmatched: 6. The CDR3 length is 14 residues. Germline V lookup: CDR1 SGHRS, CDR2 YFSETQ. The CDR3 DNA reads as TGCGCCAGCAGCGAGGGACTACCCAACAATGAGCAGTTCTTC. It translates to CASSEGLPNNEQFF.

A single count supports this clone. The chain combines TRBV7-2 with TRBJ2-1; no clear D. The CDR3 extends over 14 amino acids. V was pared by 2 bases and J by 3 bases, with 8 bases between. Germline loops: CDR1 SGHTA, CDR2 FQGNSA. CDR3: CASSLKVFYNEQFF. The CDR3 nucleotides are TGTGCCAGCAGCTTAAAAGTCTTCTACAATGAGCAGTTCTTC.

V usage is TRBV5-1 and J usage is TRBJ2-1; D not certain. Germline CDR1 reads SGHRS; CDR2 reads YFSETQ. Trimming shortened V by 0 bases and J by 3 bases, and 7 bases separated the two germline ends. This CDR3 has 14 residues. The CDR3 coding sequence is TGCGCCAGCAGCTTGGGGTCGAACTACAATGAGCAGTTCTTC. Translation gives CASSLGSNYNEQFF.

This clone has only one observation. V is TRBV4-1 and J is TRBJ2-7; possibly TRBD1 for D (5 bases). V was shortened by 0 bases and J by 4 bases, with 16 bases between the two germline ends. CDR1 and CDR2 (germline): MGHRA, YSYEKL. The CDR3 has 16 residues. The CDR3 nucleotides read TGCGCCAGCAGCCAAGAACCACGGGCAGGGCAGTACGAGCAGTACTTC. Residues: CASSQEPRAGQYEQYF.

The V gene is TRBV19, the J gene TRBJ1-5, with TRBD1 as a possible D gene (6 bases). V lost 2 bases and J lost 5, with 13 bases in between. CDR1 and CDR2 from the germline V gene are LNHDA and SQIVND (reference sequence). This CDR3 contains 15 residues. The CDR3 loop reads CASSITNRVDQPQHF. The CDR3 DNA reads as TGTGCCAGTAGTATAACAAACAGGGTGGATCAGCCCCAGCATTTT. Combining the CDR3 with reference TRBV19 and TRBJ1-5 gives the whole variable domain DGGITQSPKYLFRKEGQNVTLSCEQNLNHDAMYWYRQDPGQGLRLIYYSQIVNDFQKGDIAEGYSVSREKKESFPLTVTSAQKNPTAFYLCASSITNRVDQPQHFGDGTRLSIL.

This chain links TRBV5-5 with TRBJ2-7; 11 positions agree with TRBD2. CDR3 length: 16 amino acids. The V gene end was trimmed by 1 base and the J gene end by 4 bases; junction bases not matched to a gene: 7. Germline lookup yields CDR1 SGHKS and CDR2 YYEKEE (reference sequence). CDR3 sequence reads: CASSLLAGGRRYEQYF. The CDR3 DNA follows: TGTGCCAGCAGCTTGTTAGCGGGAGGGAGAAGGTACGAGCAGTACTTC. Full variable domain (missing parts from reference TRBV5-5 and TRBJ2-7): DAGVTQSPTHLIKTRGQQVTLRCSPISGHKSVSWYQQVLGQGPQFIFQYYEKEERGRGNFPDRFSARQFPNYSSELNVNALLLGDSALYLCASSLLAGGRRYEQYFGPGTRLTVT.

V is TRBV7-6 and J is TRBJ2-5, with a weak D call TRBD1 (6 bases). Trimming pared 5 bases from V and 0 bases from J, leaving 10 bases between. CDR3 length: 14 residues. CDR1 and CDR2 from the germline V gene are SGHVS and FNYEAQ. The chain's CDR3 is CASSRGQYQETQYF. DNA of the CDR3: TGTGCCAGCAGCCGCGGACAGTACCAAGAGACCCAGTACTTC.

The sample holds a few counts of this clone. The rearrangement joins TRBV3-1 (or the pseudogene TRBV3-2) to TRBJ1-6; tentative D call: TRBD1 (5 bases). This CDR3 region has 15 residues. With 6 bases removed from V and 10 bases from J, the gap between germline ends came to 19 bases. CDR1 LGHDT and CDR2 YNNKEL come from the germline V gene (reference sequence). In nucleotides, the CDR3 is TGTGCCAGCAGTCCTGGAGGGGCGAGAGAATCACCCCTCCACTTT. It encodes CASSPGGARESPLHF.

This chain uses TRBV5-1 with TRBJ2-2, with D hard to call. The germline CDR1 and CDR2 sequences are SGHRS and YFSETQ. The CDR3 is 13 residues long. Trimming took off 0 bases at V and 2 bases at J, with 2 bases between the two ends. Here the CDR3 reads CASSLDNTGELFF. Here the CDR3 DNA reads TGCGCCAGCAGCTTGGACAACACCGGGGAGCTGTTTTTT.

CDR3 in DNA: TGTGCCACTGGACAGGGAAGTTCCTACGAGCAGTACTTC. It specifies CATGQGSSYEQYF. V is TRBV24-1 and J is TRBJ2-7, with 8 bases fitting TRBD1. Germline CDR1 and CDR2: KGHDR and SFDVKD. Trimming at V came to 10 bases and at J to 1 base, leaving 5 bases not matched to a gene. The CDR3 sequence is 13 residues long.

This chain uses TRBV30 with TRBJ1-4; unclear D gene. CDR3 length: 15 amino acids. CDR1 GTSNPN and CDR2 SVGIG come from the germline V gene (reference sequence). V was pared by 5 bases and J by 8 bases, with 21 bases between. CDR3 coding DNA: TGTGCCTGGGAACCAACGGGGAGGCAGGAGGAAAAACTGTTTTTT. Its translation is CAWEPTGRQEEKLFF.

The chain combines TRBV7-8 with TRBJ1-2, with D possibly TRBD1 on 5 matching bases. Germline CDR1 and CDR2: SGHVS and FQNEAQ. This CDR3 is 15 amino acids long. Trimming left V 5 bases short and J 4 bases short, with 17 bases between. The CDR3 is CASSRPSAGPYGYTF. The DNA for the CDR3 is TGTGCCAGCAGCCGCCCTAGTGCGGGGCCCTATGGCTACACCTTC.

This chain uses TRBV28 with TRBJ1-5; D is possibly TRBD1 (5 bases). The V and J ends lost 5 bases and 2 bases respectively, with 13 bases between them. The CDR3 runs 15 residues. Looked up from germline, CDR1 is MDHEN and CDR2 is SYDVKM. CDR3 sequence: CASSTQGEGNQPQHF. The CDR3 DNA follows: TGTGCCAGCAGTACCCAGGGAGAGGGCAATCAGCCCCAGCATTTT. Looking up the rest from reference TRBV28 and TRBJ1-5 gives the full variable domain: DVKVTQSSRYLVKRTGEKVFLECVQDMDHENMFWYRQDPGLGLRLIYFSYDVKMKEKGDIPEGYSVSREKKERFSLILESASTNQTSMYLCASSTQGEGNQPQHFGDGTRLSIL.

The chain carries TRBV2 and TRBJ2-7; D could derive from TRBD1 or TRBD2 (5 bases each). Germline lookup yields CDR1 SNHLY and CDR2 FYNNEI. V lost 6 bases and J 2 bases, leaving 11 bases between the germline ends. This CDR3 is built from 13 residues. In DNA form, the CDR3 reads TGTGCCAGCAGGGGGACGGGTCCCTACGAGCAGTACTTC. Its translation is CASRGTGPYEQYF.